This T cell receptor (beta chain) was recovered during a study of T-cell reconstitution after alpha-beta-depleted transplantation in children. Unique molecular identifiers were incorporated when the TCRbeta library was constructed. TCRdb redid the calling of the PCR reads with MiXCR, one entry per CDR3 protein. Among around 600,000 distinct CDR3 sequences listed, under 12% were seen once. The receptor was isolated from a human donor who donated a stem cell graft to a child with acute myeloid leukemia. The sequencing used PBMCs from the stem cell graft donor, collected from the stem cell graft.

The CDR3 bases are TGCAGTGCCTCCTTTAGCGGGAACGGGGCCGAGCAGTACTTC. Protein sequence: CSASFSGNGAEQYF. The rearrangement uses TRBV20-1 and TRBJ2-7; 8 nucleotides line up with TRBD2. The V segment lost 6 bases and the J segment 6 bases; nucleotides outside the gene matches: 13. This CDR3 contains 14 residues. Germline values: CDR1 DFQATT, CDR2 SNEGSKA (reference sequence).